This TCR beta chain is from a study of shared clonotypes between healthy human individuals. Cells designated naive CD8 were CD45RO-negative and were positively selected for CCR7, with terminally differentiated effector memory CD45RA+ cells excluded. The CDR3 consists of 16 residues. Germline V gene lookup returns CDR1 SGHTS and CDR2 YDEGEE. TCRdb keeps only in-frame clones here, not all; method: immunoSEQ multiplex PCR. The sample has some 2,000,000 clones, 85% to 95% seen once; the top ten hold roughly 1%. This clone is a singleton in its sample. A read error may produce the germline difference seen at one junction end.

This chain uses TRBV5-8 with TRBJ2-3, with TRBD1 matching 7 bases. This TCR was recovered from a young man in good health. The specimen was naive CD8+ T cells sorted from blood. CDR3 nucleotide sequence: TGTGCCAGCATCTTGGACGGGCAGGGGGAAGCAGATACGCAGTATTTT. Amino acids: CASILDGQGEADTQYF.